What follows are 15 T cell receptor beta chains derived from one specimen sequenced in a study of OX40 agonist ivuxolimab in advanced cancers. Profiling relied on immunoSEQ multiplex PCR, and the TCRdb table lists in-frame clones only, not all of them. The sample has over 65,000 clones, approximately 90% seen once. The source material was CD4+ or CD8+ T cells sorted from blood, sampled in a trial of the OX40 agonist ivuxolimab. These receptors were collected from an adult with an advanced solid tumor such as melanoma, head and neck, liver or kidney cancer.

The chain couples TRBV7-6 to TRBJ2-7; D may be TRBD2 (6 bases). Germline-derived CDR1 and CDR2 are SGHVS and FNYEAQ. V lost 1 base, J lost 7 bases, and 11 bases lay in between. The CDR3 is made up of 13 amino acids. The CDR3 is CASSLGGEKEQYF. In DNA form, the CDR3 reads TGTGCCAGCAGCTTAGGGGGGGAAAAGGAGCAGTACTTC.

The chain carries TRBV30 and TRBJ2-3; D is ambiguous. Trimming pared 3 bases from V and 1 base from J, leaving 8 bases between. The CDR3 runs to 13 residues. From germline, CDR1 is GTSNPN and CDR2 SVGIG (reference sequence). The CDR3 DNA sequence: TGTGCCTGGAGGGCTCCGGGCACAGATACGCAGTATTTT. The encoded protein is CAWRAPGTDTQYF.

Remarks on this clone: Different DNA sequences within this sample yield the same CDR3. The chain combines TRBV28 with TRBJ2-1; 7 bases line up with TRBD2. Germline trimming cut 6 bases from V and 2 bases from J; bases unmatched to any gene: 4. Germline V gene sequence: CDR1 MDHEN, CDR2 SYDVKM. The CDR3 is made up of 14 amino acids. The CDR3 spells CASSPGGTYNEQFF. In DNA, the CDR3 is TGTGCCAGCAGCCCCGGGGGGACCTACAATGAGCAGTTCTTC. Together with reference TRBV28 and TRBJ2-1, the CDR3 gives the full variable domain: DVKVTQSSRYLVKRTGEKVFLECVQDMDHENMFWYRQDPGLGLRLIYFSYDVKMKEKGDIPEGYSVSREKKERFSLILESASTNQTSMYLCASSPGGTYNEQFFGPGTRLTVL.

The chain carries TRBV18 and TRBJ2-7; D call uncertain. Trimming pared 0 bases from V and 2 bases from J, leaving 5 bases between. CDR1 and CDR2 from the germline V gene are KGHSH and LQKENI. This CDR3 is built from 13 residues. The CDR3: CASSPPSAYEQYF. The CDR3 nucleotides read TGTGCCAGCTCACCACCCTCGGCCTACGAGCAGTACTTC.

For the CDR3, the DNA is TGTGCCAGCACTCCCGGGACTAGCTCAGGATCGAGGCAGTTCTTC. Its translation: CASTPGTSSGSRQFF. The rearrangement links TRBV2 to TRBJ2-1, with 9 bases lining up with TRBD2. V was clipped by 7 bases and J by 12 bases; unmatched bases: 16. This CDR3 region has 15 residues. From germline, CDR1 is SNHLY and CDR2 FYNNEI.

This chain uses TRBV4-3 with TRBJ1-6; maybe TRBD1 (6 bases). This CDR3 contains 15 residues. Germline CDR1 is LGHNA and CDR2 is YSLEER. V was shortened by 5 bases and J by 7 bases, with 15 bases between the two germline ends. The CDR3 nucleotides are TGCGCCAGCAGCGGGGACCGGGGGCTGAATTCACCCCTCCACTTT. Protein: CASSGDRGLNSPLHF.

The chain uses TRBV10-3 and TRBJ2-3, with unresolved D. V was pared by 2 bases and J by 0 bases, with 12 bases between. Germline-derived CDR1 and CDR2 are ENHRY and SYGVKD. The CDR3 has 16 amino acids. DNA for the CDR3: TGTGCCATCAGTGAGAGGGCCTCTCCTAGCACAGATACGCAGTATTTT. Translating it yields CAISERASPSTDTQYF.

This chain links TRBV5-4 with TRBJ2-5; maybe TRBD2 (5 bases). Trimming removed 5 bases from V and 2 bases from J, with 13 bases in between. This CDR3 has 14 residues. Germline assignment: CDR1 SGHNT and CDR2 YYREEE (reference sequence). CDR3 nucleotides: TGTGCCAGCAGTTTAGGGAGCTCACAAGAGACCCAGTACTTC. Translating it yields CASSLGSSQETQYF.

This clone was seen more than once but under ten times. V and J are TRBV6-1 and TRBJ2-3; possibly TRBD1 or TRBD2 for D (5 bases each). The CDR3 is 15 residues long. V was shortened by 6 bases and J by 2 bases, with 15 bases between the two germline ends. Germline V gives CDR1 MNHNS, CDR2 SASEGT. The CDR3 sequence: CASSMRGAVTDTQYF. In DNA form, the CDR3 reads TGTGCCAGCAGCATGCGAGGGGCGGTCACAGATACGCAGTATTTT.

This clone occurred once. The J gene is TRBJ2-3, the V gene TRBV7-9; 8 nucleotides agree with TRBD1. V shed 4 bases, J shed 0 bases, and the junction held 6 bases outside the gene matches. This CDR3 is built from 16 residues. Germline V gives CDR1 SEHNR, CDR2 FQNEAQ (reference sequence). The CDR3 region has the DNA TGTGCCAGCAGCTCGAGAGGACAGGGTAGCACAGATACGCAGTATTTT. Its translation is CASSSRGQGSTDTQYF. Full variable domain (outside the CDR3, taken from reference TRBV7-9 and TRBJ2-3): DTGVSQNPRHKITKRGQNVTFRCDPISEHNRLYWYRQTLGQGPEFLTYFQNEAQLEKSRLLSDRFSAERPKGSFSTLEIQRTEQGDSAMYLCASSSRGQGSTDTQYFGPGTRLTVL.

The chain recombines TRBV2 with TRBJ2-2; no firm D call. V lost 1 base and J 1 base, leaving 7 bases between the germline ends. From germline, CDR1 is SNHLY and CDR2 FYNNEI. The CDR3 is made up of 15 amino acids. CDR3 in amino acids: CASSEVRVNTGELFF. CDR3 coding DNA: TGTGCCAGCAGTGAAGTTAGGGTGAACACCGGGGAGCTGTTTTTT.

A word on this clone: The sample holds other DNA sequences that translate to the same CDR3. The chain employs TRBV28 and TRBJ2-3; D is perhaps TRBD2 (5 bases). Germline assignment: CDR1 MDHEN and CDR2 SYDVKM. The V and J ends lost 9 bases and 2 bases respectively, with 21 bases between them. The CDR3 loop spans 16 amino acids. In DNA, the CDR3 is TGTGCCAGTTGGGGAGTGCGAGGGCCTACCACAGATACGCAGTATTTT. Protein: CASWGVRGPTTDTQYF. Combining the CDR3 with reference TRBV28 and TRBJ2-3 gives the whole variable domain DVKVTQSSRYLVKRTGEKVFLECVQDMDHENMFWYRQDPGLGLRLIYFSYDVKMKEKGDIPEGYSVSREKKERFSLILESASTNQTSMYLCASWGVRGPTTDTQYFGPGTRLTVL.

The chain is built from TRBV30 and TRBJ2-5; TRBD2 is a possible D gene (5 bases). V lost 2 bases and J 4 bases, leaving 14 bases between the germline ends. This CDR3 spans 14 amino acids. Per germline, CDR1 GTSNPN and CDR2 SVGIG (reference sequence). The CDR3 bases are TGTGCCTGGAGTCCCGGGCATGCGGGAGAGACCCAGTACTTC. Amino acid sequence: CAWSPGHAGETQYF.

This rearrangement joins TRBV2 to TRBJ2-2; 8 nucleotides align to TRBD1. The V gene end was trimmed by 5 bases and the J gene end by 4 bases; junction bases not matched to a gene: 3. This CDR3 has 14 amino acids. In germline, CDR1 is SNHLY, CDR2 FYNNEI. Here the CDR3 reads CASSRQGPTGELFF. The DNA for the CDR3 is TGTGCCAGCAGTCGACAGGGGCCCACCGGGGAGCTGTTTTTT.

This clone appeared a single time. The rearrangement uses TRBV7-9 and TRBJ2-5, with 7 positions matching TRBD1. Judging by the DNA end, TRBJ2-7 fits better; the J call may be wrong. Germline V gene data show CDR1 as SEHNR and CDR2 as FQNEAQ (reference sequence). The CDR3 runs to 16 residues. This CDR3 reads CASSSIRQGVPYEQYF. For the CDR3, the DNA is TGTGCCAGCAGCTCTATCAGACAGGGAGTCCCCTACGAGCAGTACTTC.